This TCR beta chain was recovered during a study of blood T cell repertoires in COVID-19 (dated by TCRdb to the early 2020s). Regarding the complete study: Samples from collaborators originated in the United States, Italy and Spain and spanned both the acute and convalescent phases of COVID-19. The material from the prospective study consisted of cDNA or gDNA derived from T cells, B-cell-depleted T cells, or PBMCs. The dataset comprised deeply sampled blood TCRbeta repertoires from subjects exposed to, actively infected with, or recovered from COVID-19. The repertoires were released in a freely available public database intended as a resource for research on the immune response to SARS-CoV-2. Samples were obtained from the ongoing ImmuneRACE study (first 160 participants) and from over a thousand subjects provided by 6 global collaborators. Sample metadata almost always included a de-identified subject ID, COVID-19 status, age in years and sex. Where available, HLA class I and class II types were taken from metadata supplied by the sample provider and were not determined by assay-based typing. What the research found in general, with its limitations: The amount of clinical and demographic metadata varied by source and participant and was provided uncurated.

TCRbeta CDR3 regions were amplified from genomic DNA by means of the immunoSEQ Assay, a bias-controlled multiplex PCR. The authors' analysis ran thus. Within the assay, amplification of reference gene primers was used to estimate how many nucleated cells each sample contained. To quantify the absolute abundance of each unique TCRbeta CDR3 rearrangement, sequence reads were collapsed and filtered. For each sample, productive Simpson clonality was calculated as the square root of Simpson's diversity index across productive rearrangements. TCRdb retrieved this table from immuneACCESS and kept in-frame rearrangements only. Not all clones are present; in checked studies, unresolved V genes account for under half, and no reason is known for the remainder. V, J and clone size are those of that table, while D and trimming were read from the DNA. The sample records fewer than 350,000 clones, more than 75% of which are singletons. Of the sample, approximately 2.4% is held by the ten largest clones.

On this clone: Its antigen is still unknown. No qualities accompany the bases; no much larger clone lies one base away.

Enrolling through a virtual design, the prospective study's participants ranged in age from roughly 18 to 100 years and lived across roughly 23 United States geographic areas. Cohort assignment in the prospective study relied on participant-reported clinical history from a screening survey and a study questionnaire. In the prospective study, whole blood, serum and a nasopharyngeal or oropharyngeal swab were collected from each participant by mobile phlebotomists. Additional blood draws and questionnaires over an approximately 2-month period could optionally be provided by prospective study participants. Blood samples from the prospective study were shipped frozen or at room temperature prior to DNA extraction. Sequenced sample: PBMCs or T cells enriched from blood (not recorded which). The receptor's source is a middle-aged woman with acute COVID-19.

The nucleotide sequence is given as TGTGCCAGCAGCCCGCAGGGAGGCTATGGCTACACCTTC. Protein translation: CASSPQGGYGYTF. The chain links TRBV12-3 or TRBV12-4 with TRBJ1-2; tentative D gene TRBD1, with 5 bases matching. Taken from cysteine to phenylalanine, the CDR3 has 13 residues. Solely the CDR3 DNA is kept, with 39 bases framed from the first base. Trimming costs V 6 bases and J 4 bases, and their ends lie 12 bases apart.